What follows is one TCR beta chain and its context. This specimen belongs to a study of blood T cell repertoires in COVID-19. Study background: The study drew acute and convalescent COVID-19 samples from the United States, Italy and Spain. From T cells, B-cell-depleted T cells, or PBMCs came the material, which was cDNA or gDNA.

Original processing notes: Researchers report that nucleated cell counts were estimated from reference gene primer amplification. Sequenced by immunoSEQ multiplex PCR; TCRdb stores in-frame clones only, minus some. The DNA gave D and trimming, while V, J and clone size come from that table. This table has hundreds of thousands of clones, around 87% appearing once. V trimming: 0 bases; J trimming: 4 bases; junction bases outside the gene matches: 4. Germline values: CDR1 KGHSH, CDR2 LQKENI. The CDR3 loop spans 17 amino acids. Sequences were obtained from peripheral blood. The receptor was isolated from a woman between 45 and 65 years old who had recovered from COVID-19. The chain carries TRBV18 and TRBJ2-2; 11 bases are a match to TRBD2. CDR3 DNA: TGTGCCAGCTCACCACCAAGTCTAGCGGGAGGCACCGGGGAGCTGTTTTTT. As protein: CASSPPSLAGGTGELFF.